This is a list of T cell receptor beta chains from one sample in a study of blood T cell repertoires in COVID-19. TCRdb keeps only in-frame clones here, not all; method: immunoSEQ multiplex PCR. The sample shows approximately 300,000 clones, about 90% of them seen only once. The sample comprised peripheral blood. These receptors all come from a woman in her thirties or forties with COVID-19, enrolled during active disease. CDR3s leave out the opening cysteine and the closing phenylalanine or tryptophan. Fields, in order: V gene, J gene, CDR3 protein.

TRBV7-2	TRBJ2-7	ASSSSGSGRPFPNEQY
TRBV19	TRBJ1-2	ASSDSGTGHYGYT
TRBV7-2	TRBJ1-5	ASSQGGQGNQPQH
TRBV10-1	TRBJ2-2	AIEPSGRGQAGELF
TRBV6-5	TRBJ2-7	ASSFTSGSSYEQY
TRBV28	TRBJ1-2	ASTKKGGGYT
TRBV30	TRBJ1-2	AWNSGQGLDGYT
TRBV28	TRBJ2-5	ASRPSGRGEETQY
TRBV10-3	TRBJ2-5	AISESGGLQETQY
TRBV2	TRBJ1-5	ASSETRYNQPQH
TRBV28	TRBJ2-2	ASRSNRGRTGELF
TRBV10-3	TRBJ2-5	AISVDSGAQETQY
TRBV9	TRBJ2-1	ASSPQGQGRRF
TRBV19	TRBJ2-1	ASSARGLSYNEQF
TRBV21-1	TRBJ2-5	ASSSTLAGGGETQY
TRBV9	TRBJ2-7	ASSVGSGRSYEQY
TRBV4-3	TRBJ2-1	ASSPSGAGDNEQF
TRBV4-1	TRBJ1-4	ASSHLYDEKLF
TRBV28	TRBJ2-5	ASSSGAIGQETQY
TRBV4-1	TRBJ2-7	ASSQEPRGVAGVHEQY
TRBV2	TRBJ1-2	ASSDAGGVYGYT
TRBV7-2	TRBJ1-1	ASSFATDTEAF
TRBV28	TRBJ1-2	ASSFTGVAGYT
TRBV7-3	TRBJ2-2	ASSFTANTGELF
TRBV10-3	TRBJ1-2	AISERAVRAGYT
TRBV9	TRBJ2-7	ASSVADRGYEQY
TRBV18	TRBJ1-2	ASSPQGVLYGYT
TRBV9	TRBJ1-1	ASSAGDRGTEAF
TRBV20-1	TRBJ2-7	SASPQWGTYEQY
TRBV18	TRBJ1-1	ASSPQQNTEAF
TRBV5-1	TRBJ2-3	ASSQDGTVGSDTQY
TRBV28	TRBJ1-5	ASSYAQGDDQPQH
TRBV5-6	TRBJ1-1	ASSWGTGDNEAF
TRBV6-2/TRBV6-3	TRBJ1-2	ASSQGFNYGYT
TRBV27	TRBJ2-2	ASSTITNTGELF
TRBV5-1	TRBJ2-1	ASSTGTAFNEQF
TRBV5-1	TRBJ2-1	ASSYDRDHNEQF
TRBV6-5	TRBJ2-7	ASSTRQGPYEQY
TRBV27	TRBJ2-3	ATTTRATDTQY
TRBV7-2	TRBJ2-6	ASSSGVAGANVLT
TRBV5-5	TRBJ2-1	ASSGTGGHDEQF
TRBV6-5	TRBJ2-1	ASSSGGFYNEQF